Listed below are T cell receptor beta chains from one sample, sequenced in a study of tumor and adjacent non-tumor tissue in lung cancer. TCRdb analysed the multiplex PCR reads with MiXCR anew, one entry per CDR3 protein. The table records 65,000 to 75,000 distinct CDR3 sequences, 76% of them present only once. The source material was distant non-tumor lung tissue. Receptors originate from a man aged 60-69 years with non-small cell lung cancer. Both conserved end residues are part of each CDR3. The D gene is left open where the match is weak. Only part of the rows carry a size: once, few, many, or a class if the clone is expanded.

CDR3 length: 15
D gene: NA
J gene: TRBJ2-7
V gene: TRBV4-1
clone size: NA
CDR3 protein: CASSQGQLGNYEQYF
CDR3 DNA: TGCGCCAGCAGCCAAGGTCAACTGGGGAACTACGAGCAGTACTTC

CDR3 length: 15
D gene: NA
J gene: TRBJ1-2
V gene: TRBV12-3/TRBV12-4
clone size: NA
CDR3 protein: CASDRGAFTNYGYAF
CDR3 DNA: TGTGCCTCCGATAGGGGGGCCTTTACTAATTATGGCTACGCCTTC

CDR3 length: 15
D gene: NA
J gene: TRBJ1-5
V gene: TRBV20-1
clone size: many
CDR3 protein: CSARDVGREYQPQHF
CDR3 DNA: TGCAGTGCTAGAGATGTGGGACGGGAGTACCAGCCCCAGCATTTT

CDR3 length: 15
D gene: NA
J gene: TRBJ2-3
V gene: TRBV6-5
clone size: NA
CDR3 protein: CASIYSQGGTDTHYF
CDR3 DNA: TGTGCCAGCATTTACTCACAGGGCGGGACAGATACGCATTATTTT

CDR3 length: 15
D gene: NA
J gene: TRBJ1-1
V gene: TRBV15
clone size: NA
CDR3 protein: CATSPTGGANIEAFF
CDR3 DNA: TGTGCCACCAGCCCGACGGGGGGAGCGAACATTGAAGCTTTCTTT

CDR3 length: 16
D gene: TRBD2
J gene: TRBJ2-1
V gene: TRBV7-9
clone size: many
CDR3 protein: CASSLSSGGPYNEQFF
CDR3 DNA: TGTGCCAGCAGCTTATCTAGCGGGGGGCCCTACAATGAGCAGTTCTTC

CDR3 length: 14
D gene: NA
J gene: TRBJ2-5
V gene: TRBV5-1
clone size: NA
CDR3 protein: CATSLADGQETQYF
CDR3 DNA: TGCGCCACCAGCTTGGCCGACGGGCAAGAGACCCAGTACTTC

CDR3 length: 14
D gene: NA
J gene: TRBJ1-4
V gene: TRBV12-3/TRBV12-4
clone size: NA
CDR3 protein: CTSSLGRRNEKLFF
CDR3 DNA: TGTACCAGCAGTTTAGGCCGGAGAAATGAAAAGCTGTTTTTT

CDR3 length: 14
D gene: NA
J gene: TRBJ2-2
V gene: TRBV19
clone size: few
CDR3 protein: CASTTTTNTGELVF
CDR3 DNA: TGTGCCAGTACCACAACTACGAACACCGGGGAGCTGGTTTTT

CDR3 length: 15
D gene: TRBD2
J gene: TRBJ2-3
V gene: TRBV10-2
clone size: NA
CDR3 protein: CTSRVAGGRTDTQYF
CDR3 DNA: TGTACCAGCAGAGTAGCGGGAGGGCGCACAGATACGCAGTATTTT

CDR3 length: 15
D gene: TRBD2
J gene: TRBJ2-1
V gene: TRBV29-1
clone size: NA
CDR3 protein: CGVRGRARTYNEQFF
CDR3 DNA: TGCGGTGTTAGAGGGAGGGCCCGCACCTACAATGAGCAGTTCTTC

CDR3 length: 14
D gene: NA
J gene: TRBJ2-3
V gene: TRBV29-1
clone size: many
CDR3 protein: CSVEGDFLTDTQYF
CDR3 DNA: TGCAGCGTTGAAGGGGACTTCCTGACAGATACGCAGTATTTT

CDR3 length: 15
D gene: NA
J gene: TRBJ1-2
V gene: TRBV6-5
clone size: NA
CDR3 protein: CASSRQNGNNYGYTF
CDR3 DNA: TGTGCCAGCAGTCGACAGAATGGGAATAATTATGGCTACACCTTC

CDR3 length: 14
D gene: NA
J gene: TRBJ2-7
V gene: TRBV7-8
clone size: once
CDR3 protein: CTSTFKDRLYEQYF
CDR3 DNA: TGTACCAGCACCTTCAAGGACAGACTCTACGAGCAGTACTTC

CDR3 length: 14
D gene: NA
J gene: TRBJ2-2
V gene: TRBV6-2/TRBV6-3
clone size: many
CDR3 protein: CASNIQGNTGELFF
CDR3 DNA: TGTGCCAGCAATATCCAGGGCAACACCGGGGAGCTGTTTTTT

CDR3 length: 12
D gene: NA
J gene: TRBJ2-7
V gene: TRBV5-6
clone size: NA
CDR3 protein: CASAGNHFEQYF
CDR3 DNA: TGTGCCAGCGCCGGGAATCACTTTGAGCAGTACTTC

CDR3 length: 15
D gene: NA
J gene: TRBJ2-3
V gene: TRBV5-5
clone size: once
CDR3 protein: CARNRWGERPDTLYF
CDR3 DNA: TGCGCCCGCAACCGGTGGGGAGAGCGGCCAGATACGCTGTATTTT

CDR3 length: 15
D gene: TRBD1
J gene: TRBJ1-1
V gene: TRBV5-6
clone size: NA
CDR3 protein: CASILAQDRDPLRIF
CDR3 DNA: TGTGCCAGCATCTTGGCGCAAGACAGGGACCCCCTCCGAATCTTT

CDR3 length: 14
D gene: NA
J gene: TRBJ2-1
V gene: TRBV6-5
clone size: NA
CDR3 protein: CASSTYLDRVEQFF
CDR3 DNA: TGTGCCAGCAGTACGTACTTAGATCGGGTCGAACAGTTCTTC

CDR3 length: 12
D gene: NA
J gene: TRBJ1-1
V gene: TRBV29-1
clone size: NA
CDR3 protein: CSGGAVNTEAFF
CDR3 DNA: TGCAGCGGGGGGGCGGTGAACACTGAAGCTTTCTTT

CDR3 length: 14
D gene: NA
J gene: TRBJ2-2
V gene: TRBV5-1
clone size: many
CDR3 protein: CASSLVQTTGELFF
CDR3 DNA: TGCGCCAGCAGCTTAGTACAGACCACCGGGGAGCTGTTTTTT

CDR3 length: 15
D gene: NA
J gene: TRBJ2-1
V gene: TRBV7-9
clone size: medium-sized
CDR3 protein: CASREVKGRRHEQFF
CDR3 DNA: TGTGCCAGCAGGGAAGTTAAGGGACGTAGGCATGAGCAGTTCTTC

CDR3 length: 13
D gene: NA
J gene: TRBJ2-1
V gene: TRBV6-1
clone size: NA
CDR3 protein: CARSGRSYNELFF
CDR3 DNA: TGTGCCAGGTCGGGACGGTCCTACAATGAGCTGTTCTTC

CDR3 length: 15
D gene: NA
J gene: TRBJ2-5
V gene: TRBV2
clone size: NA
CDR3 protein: CASSERRGITETQYF
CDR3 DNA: TGTGCTAGCAGTGAGCGTAGGGGAATCACAGAGACCCAGTACTTC

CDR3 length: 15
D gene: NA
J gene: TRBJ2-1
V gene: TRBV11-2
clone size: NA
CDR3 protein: CTSSVSRNPYNEQFF
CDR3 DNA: TGTACCAGCAGCGTTAGCAGGAACCCCTACAATGAGCAGTTCTTC

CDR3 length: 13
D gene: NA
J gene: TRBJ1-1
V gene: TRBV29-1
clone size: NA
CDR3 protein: CSAIRQTNTGAFF
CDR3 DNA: TGCAGCGCCATCAGACAGACCAACACTGGAGCTTTCTTT

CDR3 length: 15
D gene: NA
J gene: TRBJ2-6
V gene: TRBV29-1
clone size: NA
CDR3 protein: CSVRISSSGTNVLTF
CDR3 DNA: TGCAGCGTGAGGATTTCTAGTTCGGGAACCAACGTCCTGACTTTC

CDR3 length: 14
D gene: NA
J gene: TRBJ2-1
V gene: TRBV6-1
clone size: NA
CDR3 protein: CAIKTLPGDNEHFF
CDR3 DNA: TGTGCCATCAAAACACTACCGGGAGACAATGAGCACTTCTTC

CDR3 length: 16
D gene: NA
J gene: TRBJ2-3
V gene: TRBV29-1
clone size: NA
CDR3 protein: CSVPRGRDLSTDTQYF
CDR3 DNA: TGCAGCGTTCCCCGGGGTCGGGATTTAAGCACAGATACGCAGTATTTT

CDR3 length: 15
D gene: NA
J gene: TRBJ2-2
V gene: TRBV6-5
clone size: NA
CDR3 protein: CTSSYAGPNTGELFF
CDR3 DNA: TGTACCAGCAGTTACGCCGGTCCAAACACAGGGGAGCTGTTTTTT

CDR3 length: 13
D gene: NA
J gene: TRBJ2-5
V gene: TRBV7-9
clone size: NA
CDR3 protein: CASSPTTQETQYF
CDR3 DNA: TGTGCCAGCAGCCCGACTACCCAAGAGACCCAGTACTTC

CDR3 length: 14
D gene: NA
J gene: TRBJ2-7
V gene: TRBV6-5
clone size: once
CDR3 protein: CDSIRAAFSYEQYF
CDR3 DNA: TGTGACAGCATTCGAGCCGCCTTCTCCTACGAGCAGTACTTC

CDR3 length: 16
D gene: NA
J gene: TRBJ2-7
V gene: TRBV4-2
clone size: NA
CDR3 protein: CAGSQEGAGASYEEYF
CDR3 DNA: TGTGCCGGCAGCCAAGAAGGGGCAGGAGCGTCCTACGAGGAGTACTTC

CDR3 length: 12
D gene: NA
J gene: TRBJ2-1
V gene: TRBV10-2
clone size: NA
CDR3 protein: CASSEDTYEQFF
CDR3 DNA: TGCGCCAGCAGTGAGGACACTTATGAGCAGTTCTTC

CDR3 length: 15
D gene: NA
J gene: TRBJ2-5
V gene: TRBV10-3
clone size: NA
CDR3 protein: CAISETRALAETLYF
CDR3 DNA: TGTGCCATCAGTGAGACGAGGGCACTAGCAGAGACCCTGTACTTC

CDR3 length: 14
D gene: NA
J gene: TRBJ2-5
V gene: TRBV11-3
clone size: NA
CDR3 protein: CVSSPSGAGETQYF
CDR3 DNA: TGTGTCAGCAGCCCTAGTGGGGCCGGGGAGACCCAGTATTTC

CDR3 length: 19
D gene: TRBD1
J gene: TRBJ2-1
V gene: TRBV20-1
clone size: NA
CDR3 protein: CNARGLGTGESSFYNEQFF
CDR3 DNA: TGCAATGCTAGAGGGCTCGGGACAGGTGAATCCTCCTTCTACAATGAGCAGTTCTTC

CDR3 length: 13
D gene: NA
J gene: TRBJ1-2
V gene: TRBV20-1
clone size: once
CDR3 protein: CGARDPENYGYTF
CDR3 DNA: TGCGGTGCTAGAGATCCCGAGAACTATGGCTACACCTTC

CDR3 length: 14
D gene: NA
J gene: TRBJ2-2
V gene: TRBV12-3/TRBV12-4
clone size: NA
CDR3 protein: CASSYRVIEEGLFF
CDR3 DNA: TGTGCCAGCAGTTACAGGGTGATTGAAGAGGGGCTGTTTTTT

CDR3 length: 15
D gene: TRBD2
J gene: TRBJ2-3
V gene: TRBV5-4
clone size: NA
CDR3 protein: CVNNPQLAGDFTQYF
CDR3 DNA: TGTGTCAACAACCCACAACTAGCGGGAGATTTTACGCAGTATTTT

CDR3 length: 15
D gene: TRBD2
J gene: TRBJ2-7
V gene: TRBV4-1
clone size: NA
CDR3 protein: CVSNLLAGAGYEQYF
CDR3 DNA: TGCGTCAGCAACCTGTTAGCGGGAGCGGGATACGAGCAGTACTTC

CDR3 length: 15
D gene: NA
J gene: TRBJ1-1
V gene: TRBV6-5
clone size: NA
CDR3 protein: CASSYGSQMSIEAFF
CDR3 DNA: TGTGCCAGCAGTTACGGTAGTCAGATGTCCATTGAAGCTTTCTTT

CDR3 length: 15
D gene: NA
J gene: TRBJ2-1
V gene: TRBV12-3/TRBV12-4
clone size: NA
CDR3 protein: CVSIFPQQDHNEEFF
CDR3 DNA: TGTGTCAGCATTTTCCCTCAGCAGGACCACAATGAGGAGTTCTTC

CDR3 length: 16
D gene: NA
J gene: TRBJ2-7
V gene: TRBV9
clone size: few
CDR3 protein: CASSVEGGIAPDEQYF
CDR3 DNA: TGTGCCAGCAGCGTAGAGGGCGGGATTGCTCCTGACGAGCAGTACTTC

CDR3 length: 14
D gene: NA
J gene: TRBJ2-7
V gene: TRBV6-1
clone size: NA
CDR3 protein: CASRVGQRSYGQYF
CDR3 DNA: TGTGCCAGCAGAGTCGGACAGAGATCCTACGGGCAGTACTTC

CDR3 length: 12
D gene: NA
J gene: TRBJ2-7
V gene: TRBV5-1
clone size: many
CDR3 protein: CASSSNTNEQYF
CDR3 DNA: TGCGCCAGCAGCTCCAACACGAACGAGCAGTACTTC

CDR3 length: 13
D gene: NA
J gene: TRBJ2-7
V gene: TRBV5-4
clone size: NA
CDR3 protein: CASSSVGAHEQYF
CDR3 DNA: TGTGCCAGCAGCTCTGTGGGAGCTCACGAGCAGTACTTC

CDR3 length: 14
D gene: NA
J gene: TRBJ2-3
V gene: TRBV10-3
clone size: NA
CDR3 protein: CAISRGGDTDTQYF
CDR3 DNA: TGTGCCATCAGCAGGGGTGGGGACACAGATACTCAGTATTTT

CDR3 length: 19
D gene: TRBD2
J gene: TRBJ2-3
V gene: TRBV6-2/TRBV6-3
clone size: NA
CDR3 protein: CASSYQRGLAGGYTDTQYF
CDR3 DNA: TGTGCCAGCAGTTACCAGCGGGGACTAGCGGGGGGATACACAGATACACAGTATTTT

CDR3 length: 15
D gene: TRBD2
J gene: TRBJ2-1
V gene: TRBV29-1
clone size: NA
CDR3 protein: CSAEGPSGRGGEQFF
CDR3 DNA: TGCAGTGCTGAAGGGCCTAGCGGGAGGGGAGGTGAGCAGTTCTTC